The 30 T cell receptor beta chains listed next were all sequenced from one sample in a study of T cell clonality in common variable immunodeficiency. Study conclusions and caveats: Fewer deletions and N-nucleotide insertions were reportedly seen in common variable immunodeficiency TCR beta sequences.

These TCRs' antigens remain unknown. Only in-frame clones appear in the TCRdb table, and some are missing; sequencing was by immunoSEQ multiplex PCR. The data list 25,000 to 35,000 clones, none observed once; approximately 3.5% falls to the top ten. The sequencing sample was made of peripheral blood mononuclear cells. These TCRs come from a human donor with common variable immunodeficiency.

This clone was counted at least ten times. Sequencing ends 3 residues short of the CDR3 end; the germline J gene provides the rest. This chain joins TRBV29-1 and TRBJ2-3; no clear D. The CDR3 has 13 residues. Germline CDR1 is SQVTM and CDR2 is ANQGSEA. V dropped 5 bases and J dropped 1 base, with 10 bases sitting between them. CDR3: CSVCLQGTDTQYF. The sequenced CDR3 bases are TGCAGCGTTTGTCTGCAGGGCACAGATACG.

This clone turned up a few times. The CDR3 extends 3 residues past the end of the read, so its final part is completed from the germline J gene. The chain joins TRBV6-1 to TRBJ2-7; D call uncertain. The germline V and J ends were trimmed by 3 bases and 4 bases, with 7 bases remaining between them. Per germline, CDR1 MNHNS and CDR2 SASEGT. The CDR3 has 12 amino acids. The part of the CDR3 DNA that was read is TGTGCCAGCAGTGAGACTCTATACGAG. Translation gives CASSETLYE. The CDR3 in full is CASSETLYEQYF.

On this clone: From the germline J gene comes the end of the CDR3, since the read stops 3 residues before it. The chain joins TRBV20-1 to TRBJ2-1; TRBD1 aligns across 9 bases. Germline CDR1 is DFQATT and CDR2 is SNEGSKA (reference sequence). With 3 bases clipped from V and 8 bases from J, the junction kept 8 bases outside the gene matches. The CDR3 extends over 14 amino acids. The CDR3 region is CSASGDRVEHEQFF. Incomplete CDR3 DNA: TGCAGTGCTAGTGGGGACAGGGTCGAGCATGAG.

There are many counts of this clone. The read is 3 residues too short to cover the CDR3 end, so that end is filled in from the germline J gene. The chain joins TRBV20-1 to TRBJ1-1; 7 nucleotides align to TRBD1. This CDR3 is 12 amino acids long. Germline V gene lookup returns CDR1 DFQATT and CDR2 SNEGSKA (reference sequence). This chain's CDR3 is CSALPGQREAFF. The part of the CDR3 DNA that was read is TGCAGTGCTCTCCCGGGACAGCGAGAA.

This clone was seen repeatedly, ten times or more. The read falls 3 residues short of the CDR3 end, and the missing part is taken from the germline J gene. This chain uses TRBV5-1 with TRBJ1-4; D is possibly TRBD1 (6 bases). CDR1 and CDR2 (germline): SGHRS, YFSETQ. CDR3 length equals 14 residues. Trimming took off 4 bases at V and 7 bases at J, with 14 bases between the two ends. Incomplete CDR3 DNA: TGCGCCAGCAGCCAACAGGGAAGGATTGAAAAA. This codes for CASSQQGRIEK. The whole CDR3 protein reads CASSQQGRIEKLFF.

In its sample, this clone was seen many times. The read ends 3 residues shy of where the CDR3 ends; the end is completed using the germline J gene. The chain has TRBV5-6 and TRBJ2-4; 7 bases line up with TRBD2. This CDR3 spans 11 amino acids. Germline values: CDR1 SGHDT, CDR2 YYEEEE. CDR3 sequence: CASSLQRDQYF. Incomplete CDR3 DNA: TGTGCCAGCAGCCTTCAGCGGGAT.

On this clone itself: The sequence runs out 3 residues before the end of the CDR3; the remainder is reconstructed from the germline J gene. The gene calls are TRBV2 and TRBJ1-6; 8 bases fit TRBD1. This CDR3 has 17 residues. Germline CDR1 is SNHLY and CDR2 is FYNNEI. Trimming took 4 bases from V and 8 from J; bases not matched to a gene: 13. Incomplete CDR3 DNA: TGTGCCAGCAGTGCCGGGACAGGCCCTCGAAGGGATTCACCC. It encodes CASSAGTGPRRDSP. The entire CDR3 is CASSAGTGPRRDSPLHF.

Ten or more counts support this clone. Sequencing ends 3 residues short of the CDR3 end; the germline J gene provides the rest. Different DNA sequences within this sample yield the same CDR3. This sequence joins TRBV30 and TRBJ2-6; 9 nucleotides align to TRBD1. The CDR3 runs to 17 residues. V lost 2 bases, J lost 0 bases, and 5 bases stayed unmatched. Germline CDR1 GTSNPN, CDR2 SVGIG (reference sequence). Incomplete CDR3 DNA: TGTGCCTGGAGTCGGGACAGGGCCCTCTCTGGGGCCAACGTC. This codes for CAWSRDRALSGANV. The CDR3 in full is CAWSRDRALSGANVLTF.

By share of the sample, this clone is medium-sized. The CDR3 end falls 3 residues outside the read, so it is completed with the germline J gene. The J gene is TRBJ1-2, the V gene TRBV29-1; TRBD1 agrees at 9 bases. Looked up from germline, CDR1 is SQVTM and CDR2 is ANQGSEA. The CDR3 covers 13 residues. The part of the CDR3 DNA that was read is TGCAGCGTGGGATTACAGGGGGCAGGAGGC. Translated: CSVGLQGAGG. The whole CDR3 reads CSVGLQGAGGYTF.

About this clone: The read gets to within 3 residues of the CDR3 end, and the germline J gene fills in the rest. This chain links TRBV19 with TRBJ1-5; tentative D call: TRBD1 (6 bases). The germline CDR1 and CDR2 sequences are LNHDA and SQIVND (reference sequence). This CDR3 is 13 amino acids long. The V end lost 7 bases, the J end lost 5 bases, and 12 bases lay between the germline ends. The CDR3 bases that were read are TGTGCCAGTACAGATCGGACAGATCAGCCC. Translated, it gives CASTDRTDQP. The entire CDR3 protein is CASTDRTDQPQHF.

The CDR3 protein is CASSLGQESTDTQYF. The part of the CDR3 DNA that was read is TGCGCCAGCAGCTTGGGGCAGGAGAGCACAGATACG. This chain joins TRBV5-1 and TRBJ2-3; D unclear. The observed sequence ends 3 residues before the CDR3 terminus, with the missing tail filled in from the germline J gene. V was cut by 0 bases and J by 0 bases, with 8 bases left in between. Germline CDR1 and CDR2: SGHRS and YFSETQ. CDR3 size: 15 residues. The variable domain in full, with the rest retrieved from reference TRBV5-1 and TRBJ2-3, is KAGVTQTPRYLIKTRGQQVTLSCSPISGHRSVSWYQQTPGQGLQFLFEYFSETQRNKGNFPGRFSGRQFSNSRSEMNVSTLELGDSALYLCASSLGQESTDTQYFGPGTRLTVL.

This clone has more than one count but fewer than ten. The read stops 3 residues short of the end of the CDR3; the missing end is completed from the germline J gene. The chain is built from TRBV2 and TRBJ2-2; 13 positions agree with TRBD2. J gave up 6 bases and V 4 bases, and 5 bases lay outside the gene matches. Germline V CDR1 and CDR2: SNHLY, FYNNEI. CDR3 length: 16 residues. Partial CDR3 DNA: TGTGCCAGCAGTGGAAGGACTAGCGGGAGCCCCGGGGAG. Translating gives CASSGRTSGSPGE. The whole CDR3 region reads CASSGRTSGSPGELFF.

This clone has at least ten counts. The DNA ends 3 residues before the CDR3 does, and the rest of the CDR3 is filled in from the germline J gene. The chain uses TRBV5-1 and TRBJ2-3, with D maybe TRBD2 (6 bases). V was cut by 7 bases and J by 1 base, with 16 bases left in between. CDR3 length: 15 amino acids. The V gene's germline CDR1 is SGHRS and CDR2 YFSETQ. The covered CDR3 bases are TGCGCCAGCCTCCAGGCGGGGTTTGGCACAGATACG. Protein sequence: CASLQAGFGTDT. In full, the CDR3 reads CASLQAGFGTDTQYF. Drawing the rest from reference TRBV5-1 and TRBJ2-3, the complete variable domain is KAGVTQTPRYLIKTRGQQVTLSCSPISGHRSVSWYQQTPGQGLQFLFEYFSETQRNKGNFPGRFSGRQFSNSRSEMNVSTLELGDSALYLCASLQAGFGTDTQYFGPGTRLTVL.

This clone was observed many times. The observed sequence ends 3 residues before the CDR3 terminus, with the missing tail filled in from the germline J gene. This rearrangement joins TRBV19 to TRBJ1-1, with D maybe TRBD1 (5 bases). The CDR3 consists of 17 residues. Germline V gene sequence: CDR1 LNHDA, CDR2 SQIVND (reference sequence). Trimming pared 0 bases from V and 6 bases from J, leaving 20 bases between. The CDR3 loop reads CASSIDRGVGVAAEAFF. The sequenced part of the CDR3 DNA is TGTGCCAGTAGTATAGATAGGGGAGTTGGGGTCGCGGCTGAA.

This clone was counted at least ten times. The observed sequence ends 3 residues before the CDR3 terminus, with the missing tail filled in from the germline J gene. V usage is TRBV6-2 or TRBV6-3 and J usage is TRBJ2-3, with a weak D call TRBD1 (5 bases). CDR1 is MNHEY, CDR2 SVGEGT, per germline. The CDR3 is 15 residues long. The V and J ends lost 6 bases and 2 bases respectively, with 15 bases between them. The CDR3 sequence is CASSPRQTFTDTQYF. CDR3 DNA (partial): TGTGCCAGCAGCCCTCGACAGACCTTCACAGATACG.

This clone was recorded at least ten times. The read stops 3 residues short of the end of the CDR3; the missing end is completed from the germline J gene. This rearrangement joins TRBV7-8 to TRBJ2-3; D call uncertain. From germline, CDR1 is SGHVS and CDR2 FQNEAQ. V was clipped by 5 bases and J by 0 bases, with 9 bases between them. The CDR3 runs 14 residues. The CDR3 region is CASSLLVSTDTQYF. CDR3 DNA (partial): TGTGCCAGCAGCCTACTTGTAAGCACAGATACG. Supplemented by reference TRBV7-8 and TRBJ2-3, the full variable domain reads GAGVSQSPRYKVAKRGQDVALRCDPISGHVSLFWYQQALGQGPEFLTYFQNEAQLDKSGLPSDRFFAERPEGSVSTLKIQRTQQEDSAVYLCASSLLVSTDTQYFGPGTRLTVL.

Remarks on this clone: The DNA ends 3 residues before the CDR3 does, and the rest of the CDR3 is filled in from the germline J gene. V gene TRBV16 combines with J gene TRBJ2-3; D may be TRBD2 (6 bases). Trimming removed 0 bases at V and 3 bases at J, with 16 bases between. Per the germline V gene, CDR1 is KGHSY and CDR2 is FQNENV. The CDR3 spans 17 residues. CDR3 DNA, as far as it was read: TGTGCCAGCAGCCAATCCCCAGCGGGCCACTATACAGATACG. Translating gives CASSQSPAGHYTDT. The CDR3 in its entirety is CASSQSPAGHYTDTQYF.

This clone was found many times. The read terminates 3 residues before the CDR3 end, so the remaining end is supplied by the germline J gene. The chain recombines TRBV5-6 with TRBJ1-3; a weak D match, TRBD1 (6 bases). The CDR3 is 15 amino acids. Deletions cut 1 base from V and 2 bases from J, with 10 bases between. Germline assignment: CDR1 SGHDT and CDR2 YYEEEE. The CDR3 here is CASSLPGTTGNTIYF. The sequenced CDR3 bases are TGTGCCAGCAGCTTGCCCGGGACAACTGGAAACACC.

Of note for this clone: Read sequence stops 3 residues before the CDR3 end, and the germline J gene provides the missing end. This chain links TRBV7-7 with TRBJ2-7; 7 nucleotides line up with TRBD1. The germline V gene has CDR1 SSHAT and CDR2 FNYEAQ (reference sequence). This CDR3 is built from 15 residues. J gave up 1 base and V 1 base, and 4 bases lay outside the gene matches. CDR3: CASSLGGTDSYEQYF. The CDR3 bases that were read are TGTGCCAGCAGCTTAGGTGGGACAGATTCCTACGAG.

This clone was picked up many times. Read data end 3 residues before the CDR3 end; the end is taken from the germline J gene. V and J are TRBV19 and TRBJ2-1; TRBD1 matches at 7 bases. This CDR3 spans 15 amino acids. V shed 8 bases and J 0 bases; nucleotides not matched to a gene: 7. Germline V gene lookup returns CDR1 LNHDA and CDR2 SQIVND (reference sequence). CDR3 amino acids: CASSTGSSSYNEQFF. CDR3 DNA (partial): TGTGCCAGTTCGACAGGGTCAAGCTCCTACAATGAG.

In its sample, this clone was seen a few times. The read terminates 3 residues before the CDR3 end, so the remaining end is supplied by the germline J gene. The chain couples TRBV19 to TRBJ2-6; D gene ambiguous. CDR3 length equals 15 residues. Germline V lookup: CDR1 LNHDA, CDR2 SQIVND (reference sequence). Trimming shortened V by 7 bases and J by 0 bases, and 10 bases separated the two germline ends. The CDR3 loop reads CASKSLISGANVLTF. The sequenced part of the CDR3 DNA is TGTGCCAGTAAATCGTTAATCTCTGGGGCCAACGTC.

As to this clone: The CDR3 is cut off 3 residues early in the read; its end comes from the germline J gene. The chain is built from TRBV5-6 and TRBJ1-5; perhaps TRBD1 as D (5 bases). V lost 4 bases to trimming and J lost 3 bases, with 14 bases between them. The germline gives CDR1 SGHDT, CDR2 YYEEEE. The CDR3 runs to 15 residues. CDR3 amino acids: CASSLRQNDNQPQHF. The CDR3 bases that were read are TGTGCCAGCAGCCTCCGACAGAACGACAATCAGCCC.

Worth noting for this clone: The read is 3 residues too short to cover the CDR3 end, so that end is filled in from the germline J gene. V gene TRBV18 combines with J gene TRBJ1-4; perhaps TRBD1 as D (5 bases). Germline V gene sequence: CDR1 KGHSH, CDR2 LQKENI. V was cut by 1 base and J by 8 bases, with 17 bases left in between. The CDR3 spans 16 residues. Incomplete CDR3 DNA: TGTGCCAGCTCACCACAGAAGGGGATGGGGAAGGAAAAA. Translation gives CASSPQKGMGKEK. The entire CDR3 is CASSPQKGMGKEKLFF.

In this sample, this clone turned up a few times. From the germline J gene comes the end of the CDR3, since the read stops 3 residues before it. The chain joins TRBV6-2 or TRBV6-3 to TRBJ2-7, with D perhaps TRBD1 (5 bases). The CDR3 is made up of 15 amino acids. The germline V gene has CDR1 MNHEY and CDR2 SVGEGT. Trimming pared 2 bases from V and 3 bases from J, leaving 14 bases between. The CDR3 protein is CASSYQGTSNYEQYF. The CDR3 DNA, read in part, is TGTGCCAGCAGTTACCAGGGCACCTCGAACTACGAG.

This clone was detected many times. CDR3 loop: CSARDRDRGLGGYTF. The CDR3 DNA, read in part, is TGCAGTGCTAGAGACCGGGACAGGGGGCTGGGTGGC. The genes are TRBV20-1 and TRBJ1-2; 12 nucleotides match TRBD1. The sequenced fragment ends 3 residues before the CDR3 boundary, so the rest is inferred from the germline J gene. This CDR3 contains 15 residues. The germline CDR1 and CDR2 sequences are DFQATT and SNEGSKA (reference sequence). V shed 0 bases and J 7 bases; nucleotides not matched to a gene: 6.

At least ten counts were recorded for this clone. The sequenced fragment ends 3 residues before the CDR3 boundary, so the rest is inferred from the germline J gene. The rearrangement joins TRBV4-1 to TRBJ2-5; possibly TRBD1 or TRBD2 for D (6 bases each). This CDR3 comprises 15 residues. V lost 3 bases to trimming and J lost 4 bases, with 15 bases between them. The V gene's germline CDR1 is MGHRA and CDR2 YSYEKL. The DNA read from the CDR3 is TGCGCCAGCAGCCATGCAGGGGAGGAGGGAGAGACC. Translated, it gives CASSHAGEEGET. The whole CDR3 is CASSHAGEEGETQYF.

This clone was found a few times. Sequencing ends 3 residues short of the CDR3 end; the germline J gene provides the rest. V gene TRBV18 combines with J gene TRBJ2-3; no clear D gene. The V end was cut by 6 bases, the J end by 4 bases, with 17 bases between. Germline lookup yields CDR1 KGHSH and CDR2 LQKENI. This CDR3 contains 15 residues. CDR3 protein: CASSLIQRRADTQYF. Incomplete CDR3 DNA: TGTGCCAGCTCGCTTATTCAGAGAAGGGCAGATACG.

At least ten counts were recorded for this clone. The observed sequence ends 3 residues before the CDR3 terminus, with the missing tail filled in from the germline J gene. The gene calls are TRBV7-3 and TRBJ1-1; TRBD1 matches 7 bases. V lost 5 bases to trimming and J lost 4 bases; unmatched junction nucleotides: 7. The CDR3 is 14 residues long. Germline values: CDR1 SGHTA, CDR2 FQGTGA. The sequenced part of the CDR3 DNA is TGTGCCAGCAGCCCACAGGGGAAGGGCACTGAA. This gives the protein CASSPQGKGTE. The whole CDR3 protein reads CASSPQGKGTEAFF.

This clone was counted only a few times. The read comes to an end 3 residues before the CDR3 does, leaving the germline J gene to fill in the end. V is TRBV7-6 and J is TRBJ2-1, with 10 bases matching TRBD1. The CDR3 is 16 residues long. V shed 4 bases and J 4 bases; nucleotides not matched to a gene: 7. Germline assignment: CDR1 SGHVS and CDR2 FNYEAQ. CDR3 region: CASSSVGQGIYNEQFF. CDR3 DNA (partial): TGTGCCAGCAGCTCCGTGGGACAGGGGATATACAATGAG. The full variable domain, with the rest looked up from reference TRBV7-6 and TRBJ2-1, is GAGVSQSPRYKVTKRGQDVALRCDPISGHVSLYWYRQALGQGPEFLTYFNYEAQQDKSGLPNDRFSAERPEGSISTLTIQRTEQRDSAMYRCASSSVGQGIYNEQFFGPGTRLTVL.

This clone was observed many times. The CDR3 is cut off 3 residues early in the read; its end comes from the germline J gene. The chain carries TRBV6-1 and TRBJ1-2; D uncertain. The germline V gene has CDR1 MNHNS and CDR2 SASEGT. Trimming shortened V by 4 bases and J by 0 bases, and 9 bases separated the two germline ends. The CDR3 is 14 residues long. The sequenced CDR3 bases are TGTGCCAGCAGTGTTGCGAGCCCTAACTATGGC. Protein: CASSVASPNYG. The entire CDR3 protein reads CASSVASPNYGYTF.